This T cell receptor (beta chain) was retrieved from a study of control samples from healthy donors and cancer patients. Sequenced by immunoSEQ multiplex PCR; TCRdb stores in-frame clones only, minus some. The profile shows about 130,000 clones, around 93% of them singletons. The source is a man between 45 and 60 years old with head and neck cancer. The sequencing input was PBMCs.

The CDR3 DNA follows: TGCGCCAGCAACGAGGGGTTATACACTGAAGCTTTCTTT. It encodes CASNEGLYTEAFF. V and J are TRBV5-1 and TRBJ1-1, with D tentatively TRBD1 (5 bases). Between the trimmed V and J ends, which lost 6 bases and 3 bases, there was a span of 12 bases. The V gene's germline CDR1 is SGHRS and CDR2 YFSETQ. This CDR3 is built from 13 residues.